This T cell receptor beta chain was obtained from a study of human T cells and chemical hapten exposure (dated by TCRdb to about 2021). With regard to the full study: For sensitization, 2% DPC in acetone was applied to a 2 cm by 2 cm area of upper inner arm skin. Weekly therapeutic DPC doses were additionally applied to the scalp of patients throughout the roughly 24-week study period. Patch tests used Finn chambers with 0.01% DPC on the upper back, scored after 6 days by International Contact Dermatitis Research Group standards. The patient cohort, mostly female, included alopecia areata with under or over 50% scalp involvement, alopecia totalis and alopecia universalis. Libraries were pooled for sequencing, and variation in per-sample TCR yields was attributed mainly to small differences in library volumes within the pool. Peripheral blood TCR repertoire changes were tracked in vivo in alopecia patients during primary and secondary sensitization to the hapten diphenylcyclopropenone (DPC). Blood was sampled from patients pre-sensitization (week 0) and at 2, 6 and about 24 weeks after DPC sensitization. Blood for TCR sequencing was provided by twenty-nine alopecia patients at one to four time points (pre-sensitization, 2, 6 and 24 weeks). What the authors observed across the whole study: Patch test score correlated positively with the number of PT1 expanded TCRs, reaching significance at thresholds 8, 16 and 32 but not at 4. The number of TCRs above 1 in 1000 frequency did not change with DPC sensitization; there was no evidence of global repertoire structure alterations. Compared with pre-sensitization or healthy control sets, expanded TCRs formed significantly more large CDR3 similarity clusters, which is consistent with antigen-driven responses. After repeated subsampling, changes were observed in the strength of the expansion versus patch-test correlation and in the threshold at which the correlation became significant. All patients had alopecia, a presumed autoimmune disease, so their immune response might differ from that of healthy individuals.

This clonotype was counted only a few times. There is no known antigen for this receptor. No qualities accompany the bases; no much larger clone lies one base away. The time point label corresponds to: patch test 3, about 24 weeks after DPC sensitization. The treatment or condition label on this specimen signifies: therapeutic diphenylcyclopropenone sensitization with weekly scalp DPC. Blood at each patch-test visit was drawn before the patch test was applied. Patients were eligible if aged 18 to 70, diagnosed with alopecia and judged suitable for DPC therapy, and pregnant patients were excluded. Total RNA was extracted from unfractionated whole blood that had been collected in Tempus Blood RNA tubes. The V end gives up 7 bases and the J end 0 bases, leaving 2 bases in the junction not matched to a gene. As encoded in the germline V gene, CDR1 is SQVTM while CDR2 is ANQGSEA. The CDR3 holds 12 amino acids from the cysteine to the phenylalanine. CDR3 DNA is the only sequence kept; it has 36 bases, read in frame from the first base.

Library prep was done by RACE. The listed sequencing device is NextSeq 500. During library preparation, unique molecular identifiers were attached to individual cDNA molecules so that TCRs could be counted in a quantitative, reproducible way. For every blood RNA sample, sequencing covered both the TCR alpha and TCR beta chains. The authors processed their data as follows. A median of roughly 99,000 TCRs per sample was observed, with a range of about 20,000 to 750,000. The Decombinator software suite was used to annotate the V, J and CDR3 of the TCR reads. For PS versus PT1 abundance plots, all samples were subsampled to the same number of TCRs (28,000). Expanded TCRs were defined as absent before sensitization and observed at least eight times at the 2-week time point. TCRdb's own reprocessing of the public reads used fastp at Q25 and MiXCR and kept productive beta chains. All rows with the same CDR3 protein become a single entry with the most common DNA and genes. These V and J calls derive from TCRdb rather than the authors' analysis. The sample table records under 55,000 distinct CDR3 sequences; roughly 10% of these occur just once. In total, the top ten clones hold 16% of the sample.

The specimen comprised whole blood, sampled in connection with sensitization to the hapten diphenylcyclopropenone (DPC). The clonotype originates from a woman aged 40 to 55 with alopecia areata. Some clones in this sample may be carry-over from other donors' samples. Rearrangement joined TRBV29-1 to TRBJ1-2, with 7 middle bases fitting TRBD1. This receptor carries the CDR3 CSGGQTNYGYTF. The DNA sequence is TGCAGCGGGGGACAGACTAACTATGGCTACACCTTC.